This T cell receptor beta chain was observed in a study of OX40 agonist ivuxolimab in advanced cancers. Study context: Clinicians treated patients with ivuxolimab, an agonistic anti-OX40 (CD134) antibody. Partial responses were achieved by three patients, one with hepatocellular carcinoma and two with cutaneous melanoma.

The ends lost 1 base at V and 1 base at J; junction bases unmatched: 6. The V gene's germline CDR1 is SGHRS and CDR2 YFSETQ. The CDR3 runs 16 residues. The table came from immunoSEQ multiplex PCR; TCRdb's copy has only in-frame clones and leaves some out. The table records 100,000 or so clones, 95% to 96% of them present only once. Concerning this clone itself: Antigen: not known.

Findings and caveats of the study: Normalized T-cell clonal expansion was also low in some nonresponders.

The sequence came from an adult with an advanced solid tumor such as melanoma, head and neck, liver or kidney cancer. The chain is built from TRBV5-1 and TRBJ2-3; 7 bases are shared with TRBD1. This sample comprised CD4+ or CD8+ T cells sorted from blood, obtained in a trial of the OX40 agonist ivuxolimab. Here the CDR3 reads CASSLYLGQRTDTQYF. The CDR3, as DNA: TGCGCCAGCAGCTTGTATCTGGGACAGCGCACAGATACGCAGTATTTT.